This T cell receptor (beta chain) is from a study of shared clonotypes between healthy human individuals. Regarding the study as a whole: The low donor count limited represented genetic and exposure-history diversity. The study sampled only blood, and tissue repertoires likely differ.

V was shortened by 3 bases and J by 1 base, with 15 bases between the two germline ends. This CDR3 contains 15 residues. Germline CDR1 SQVTM, CDR2 ANQGSEA. As to this clone: Its antigen remains unidentified.

Sequenced by immunoSEQ multiplex PCR; TCRdb stores in-frame clones only, minus some. The sample lists some 900,000 clones; 76% were seen once. The chain uses TRBV29-1 and TRBJ1-1; possibly TRBD1 for D (6 bases). The sequenced material came from memory CD4+ T cells sorted from blood. This sample's subset: CD45RA-negative fraction. This sequence was found in a man aged 18-30 years in good health. This chain's CDR3 is CSVDNREVTNTEAFF. CDR3 DNA: TGCAGCGTTGACAACAGGGAAGTCACGAACACTGAAGCTTTCTTT.